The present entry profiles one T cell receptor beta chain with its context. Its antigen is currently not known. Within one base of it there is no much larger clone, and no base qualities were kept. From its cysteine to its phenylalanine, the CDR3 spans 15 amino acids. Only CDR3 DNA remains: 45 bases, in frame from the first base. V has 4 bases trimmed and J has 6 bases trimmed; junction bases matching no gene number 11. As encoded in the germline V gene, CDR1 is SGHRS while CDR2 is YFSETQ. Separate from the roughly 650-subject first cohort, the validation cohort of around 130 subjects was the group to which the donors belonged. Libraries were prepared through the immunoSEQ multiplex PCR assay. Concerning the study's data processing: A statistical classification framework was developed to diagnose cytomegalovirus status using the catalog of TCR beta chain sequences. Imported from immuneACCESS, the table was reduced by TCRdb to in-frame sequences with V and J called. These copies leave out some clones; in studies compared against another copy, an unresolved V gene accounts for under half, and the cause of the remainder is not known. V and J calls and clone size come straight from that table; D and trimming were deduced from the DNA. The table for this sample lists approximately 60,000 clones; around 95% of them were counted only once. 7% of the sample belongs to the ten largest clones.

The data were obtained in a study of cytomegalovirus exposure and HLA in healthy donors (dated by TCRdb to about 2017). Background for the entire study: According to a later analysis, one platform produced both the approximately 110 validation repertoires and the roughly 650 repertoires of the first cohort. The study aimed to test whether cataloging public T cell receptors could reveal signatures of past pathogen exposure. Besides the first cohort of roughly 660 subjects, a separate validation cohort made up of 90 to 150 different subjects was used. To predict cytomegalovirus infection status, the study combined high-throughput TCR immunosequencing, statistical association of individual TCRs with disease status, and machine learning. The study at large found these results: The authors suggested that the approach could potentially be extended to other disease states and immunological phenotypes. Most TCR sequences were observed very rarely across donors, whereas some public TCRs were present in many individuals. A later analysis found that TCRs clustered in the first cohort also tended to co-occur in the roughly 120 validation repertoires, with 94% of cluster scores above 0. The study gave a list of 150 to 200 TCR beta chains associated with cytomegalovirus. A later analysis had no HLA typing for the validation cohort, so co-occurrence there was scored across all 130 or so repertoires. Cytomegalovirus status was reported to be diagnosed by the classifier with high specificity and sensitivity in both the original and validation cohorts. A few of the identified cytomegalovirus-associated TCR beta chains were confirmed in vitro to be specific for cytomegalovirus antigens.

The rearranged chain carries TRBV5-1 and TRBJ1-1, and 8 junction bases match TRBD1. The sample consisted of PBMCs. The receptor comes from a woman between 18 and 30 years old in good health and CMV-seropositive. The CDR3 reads CASSTLDRVGAEAFF. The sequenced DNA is TGCGCCAGCAGCACCCTGGACAGGGTGGGCGCTGAAGCTTTCTTT.